Here is one T cell receptor beta chain with its context. Its antigen is not known. This sample's TCRbeta library carried unique molecular identifier barcodes. Using its own MiXCR run on the PCR reads, TCRdb lists one record per CDR3 protein. The repertoire holds about 590,000 distinct CDR3 sequences, with roughly 13% as singletons. The entry originates in a study of T-cell reconstitution after alpha-beta-depleted transplantation in children. This CDR3 is 14 amino acids long. Germline V lookup: CDR1 MDHEN, CDR2 SYDVKM. V was cut by 5 bases and J by 2 bases, with 12 bases left in between. General study points: Some patients' high day-60 TCRbeta diversity was traced to surviving recipient T cells and thymic progenitors. At around two months after transplant, the alpha-beta T cells were reportedly derived from several hundred expanded clones that came from non-depleted graft cells. Hyperexpanded clones declined; after one year, newly produced T cells mostly supplied diversity.

The input for sequencing was PBMCs, mostly from graft donor cells, taken 360 days after TCRalphabeta/CD19-depleted stem cell transplant. The rearrangement links TRBV28 to TRBJ1-1; D unclear. The TCR comes from a male patient younger than 18 who had a stem cell transplant for acute myeloid leukemia, so the T cells may come from the graft donor. The CDR3 loop is CASSPPYSNTEAFF. The CDR3 bases are TGTGCCAGCAGTCCGCCTTACAGCAACACTGAAGCTTTCTTT.